This is a list of T cell receptor beta chains from one sample in a study of monozygotic twins with inflammatory bowel disease. Each CDR3 protein gets one entry in TCRdb, which reprocessed the 5' RACE reads and gives no DNA. This table holds over 110,000 distinct CDR3 sequences. Sequences were obtained from blood. All receptors come from a human donor with ulcerative colitis or Crohn's disease, or a healthy co-twin of an affected twin (not recorded which). Both conserved end residues are part of each CDR3.

V: TRBV3-1; J: TRBJ1-2; length: 14; CDR3: CASSQEGAYYGYTF
V: TRBV27; J: TRBJ2-3; length: 16; CDR3: CASSLIRQRGADTQYF
V: TRBV7-2; J: TRBJ2-7; length: 16; CDR3: CASSPSRVYSSYEQYF
V: TRBV7-2; J: TRBJ1-1; length: 14; CDR3: CASSPQKMNTEAFF
V: TRBV12-3/TRBV12-4; J: TRBJ1-4; length: 17; CDR3: CASSLWDSAPTNEKLFF
V: TRBV25-1; J: TRBJ2-1; length: 13; CDR3: CASSELSWDEQFF
V: TRBV5-6; J: TRBJ2-5; length: 18; CDR3: CASSLGLAGLAVGETQYF
V: TRBV7-2; J: TRBJ2-3; length: 15; CDR3: CASSFPGAGTDTQYF
V: TRBV7-3; J: TRBJ2-1; length: 15; CDR3: CASSFLLARENEQFF
V: TRBV7-2; J: TRBJ1-3; length: 12; CDR3: CASSFLGNTIYF
V: TRBV6-2/TRBV6-3; J: TRBJ1-5; length: 14; CDR3: CASSYRGSEQPQHF
V: TRBV20-1; J: TRBJ2-2; length: 13; CDR3: CSASGGITGELFF
V: TRBV5-1; J: TRBJ2-2; length: 15; CDR3: CASSFGDRDTGELFF
V: TRBV20-1; J: TRBJ1-6; length: 13; CDR3: CSARWTANSPLHF
V: TRBV4-3; J: TRBJ2-3; length: 16; CDR3: CASSQGTGGITDTQYF
V: TRBV5-4; J: TRBJ2-1; length: 14; CDR3: CASSLHKGYNEQFF
V: TRBV6-1; J: TRBJ2-3; length: 14; CDR3: CASHRGGRADTQYF
V: TRBV29-1; J: TRBJ2-7; length: 15; CDR3: CSVVLTGQDSYEQYF
V: TRBV6-1; J: TRBJ1-1; length: 15; CDR3: CASSDPGGKGTEAFF
V: TRBV18; J: TRBJ2-5; length: 14; CDR3: CASSPGHFQETQYF
V: TRBV10-3; J: TRBJ2-7; length: 14; CDR3: CAISERGFTYEQYF
V: TRBV7-9; J: TRBJ1-2; length: 16; CDR3: CASSPPVTGRSGGYTF
V: TRBV11-2; J: TRBJ2-1; length: 18; CDR3: CASSSPQASPSSYNEQFF
V: TRBV7-2; J: TRBJ1-2; length: 15; CDR3: CASSRPGRQLYGYTF
V: TRBV20-1; J: TRBJ1-1; length: 13; CDR3: CSAPDYRAPEAFF
V: TRBV7-2; J: TRBJ2-7; length: 16; CDR3: CASSLWGAGAKYEQYF
V: TRBV20-1; J: TRBJ1-5; length: 13; CDR3: CSANPDSNQPQHF
V: TRBV7-8; J: TRBJ2-7; length: 16; CDR3: CASSLLKQGLSYEQYF
V: TRBV20-1; J: TRBJ1-2; length: 17; CDR3: CSAITGTVRRGNYGYTF
V: TRBV6-5; J: TRBJ2-7; length: 17; CDR3: CASSYSLIGGSSYEQYF
V: TRBV20-1; J: TRBJ1-6; length: 15; CDR3: CSALAGGAFNSPLHF
V: TRBV7-9; J: TRBJ1-6; length: 15; CDR3: CASSSWDSVSSPLHF
V: TRBV3-1; J: TRBJ2-2; length: 17; CDR3: CASSDFPGRPNTGELFF
V: TRBV6-5; J: TRBJ2-7; length: 15; CDR3: CASSYLGQRPYEQYF
V: TRBV12-3/TRBV12-4; J: TRBJ2-1; length: 12; CDR3: CASSFGEGWKFF
V: TRBV12-3/TRBV12-4; J: TRBJ1-1; length: 15; CDR3: CASSSPTGGNTEAFF
V: TRBV10-3; J: TRBJ2-3; length: 15; CDR3: CATRQGDLITDTQYF
V: TRBV6-5; J: TRBJ2-1; length: 13; CDR3: CASRFSGGQEQFF
V: TRBV5-1; J: TRBJ1-6; length: 16; CDR3: CASSLKETAPGSPLHF
V: TRBV18; J: TRBJ1-1; length: 13; CDR3: CASSPRQNTEAFF
V: TRBV20-1; J: TRBJ2-3; length: 16; CDR3: CSANRLAGGRTDTQYF
V: TRBV20-1; J: TRBJ2-4; length: 14; CDR3: CSAESTGRKNIQYF
V: TRBV5-1; J: TRBJ1-1; length: 13; CDR3: CASSLLGDTEAFF
V: TRBV7-2; J: TRBJ2-3; length: 15; CDR3: CASSFIQATTDTQYF
V: TRBV6-5; J: TRBJ1-5; length: 17; CDR3: CASSYGSGAGRNQPQHF
V: TRBV12-3/TRBV12-4; J: TRBJ2-1; length: 17; CDR3: CASSLLKLAGGGDEQFF
V: TRBV11-2; J: TRBJ2-7; length: 14; CDR3: CASSFPGATYEQYF
V: TRBV20-1; J: TRBJ2-3; length: 18; CDR3: CSARDLKLAGGSTHTQYF
V: TRBV20-1; J: TRBJ1-2; length: 14; CDR3: CSARELGLSYGYTF
V: TRBV11-2; J: TRBJ2-1; length: 14; CDR3: CASSLDDLTGRQFF
V: TRBV4-1; J: TRBJ1-5; length: 16; CDR3: CASSQNSRGSYQPQHF
V: TRBV7-2; J: TRBJ1-5; length: 22; CDR3: CASSLWRDSSEGGSPSNQPQHF
V: TRBV7-6; J: TRBJ2-1; length: 19; CDR3: CASSLGLAGGPASYNEQFF